This T cell receptor (beta chain) was sequenced in a study of OX40 agonist ivuxolimab in advanced cancers. Study-level points and caveats: Among T cells, CD8+ cells averaged more expanded clones than CD4+ cells.

Germline-derived CDR1 and CDR2 are MNHEY and SVGAGI. Trimming left V 5 bases short and J 3 bases short, with 14 bases between. CDR3 length equals 14 residues. The protocol was immunoSEQ multiplex PCR, while the TCRdb copy is restricted to in-frame clones and leaves out a portion. This sample has approximately 52,000 clones, with approximately 84% found just once. This clone was counted a single time. Its specificity is not known. This clonotype was sampled from an adult with an advanced solid tumor such as melanoma, head and neck, liver or kidney cancer. The specimen comprised CD4+ or CD8+ T cells sorted from blood, sampled in a trial of the OX40 agonist ivuxolimab. The chain joins TRBV6-5 to TRBJ2-7, with D possibly matching TRBD1 (6 bases). CDR3 nucleotides: TGTGCCAGCAGTCAGACCGGGACACTCTACGAGCAGTACTTC. Amino acids: CASSQTGTLYEQYF.